Listed below are T cell receptor beta chains from one sample, sequenced in a study of response to subunit inactivated influenza vaccine. From the RT-PCR reads, TCRdb called clonotypes with MiXCR, one entry per CDR3 protein. This table holds around 600,000 distinct CDR3 sequences, 11% found once. The data also belong to a second study, concerning T cells expressing NK-cell markers.

The starting material was PBMCs from blood, obtained on the day of vaccination. The receptors were sampled from a man over 45 who received an inactivated influenza vaccine. The CDR3 runs from the conserved cysteine through the conserved F or W. Each record gives: D gene, J gene, CDR3 length, clone size, V gene, CDR3 DNA, CDR3 protein. D genes are given only for firm matches. The size of a clone is reported for some rows only, either as once, few or many, or as a class for expanded clones.

NA,TRBJ2-7,15,NA,TRBV6-2/TRBV6-3,TGTGCCAGCAGTTACGCGGTAGGGGTCTCCTACGAGCAGTACTTC,CASSYAVGVSYEQYF
NA,TRBJ1-5,17,many,TRBV12-3/TRBV12-4,TGTGCCAGCAGTTTAAGGGCGGGGGGAGATAGCAATCAGCCCCAGCATTTT,CASSLRAGGDSNQPQHF
NA,TRBJ2-5,12,many,TRBV5-1,TGCGCCAGCCGAGAATCCCAAGAGACCCAGTACTTC,CASRESQETQYF
NA,TRBJ1-5,15,NA,TRBV28,TGTGCCAGCACCTCGGGGGCTGGTAGCAATCAGCCCCAGCATTTT,CASTSGAGSNQPQHF
NA,TRBJ2-2,15,many,TRBV29-1,TGCAGCGTTGAAGTCTCCGACAGAGGAACCGGGGAGCTGTTTTTT,CSVEVSDRGTGELFF
TRBD2,TRBJ2-5,15,few,TRBV15,TGTGCCACCAGCCCGGGACTAGCGGGGGGAGAGACCCAGTACTTC,CATSPGLAGGETQYF
NA,TRBJ2-6,16,few,TRBV6-2/TRBV6-3,TGTGCCAGCAGTTACTCAGGGGGCTCTGGGGCCAACGTCCTGACTTTC,CASSYSGGSGANVLTF
NA,TRBJ1-1,13,many,TRBV6-2/TRBV6-3,TGTGCCAGCAGTTACTCAGAACAGGCGGAAGCTTTCTTT,CASSYSEQAEAFF
NA,TRBJ2-4,14,NA,TRBV5-5,TGTGCCAGCAGCTTCCCAGGGCGTTTTAACATTCAGTACTTC,CASSFPGRFNIQYF
TRBD1,TRBJ2-7,14,NA,TRBV18,TGTGCCAGCTCACCGTGGGACAGGATTTACGAGCAGTACTTC,CASSPWDRIYEQYF
NA,TRBJ1-1,14,NA,TRBV15,TGTGCCACCAGCAGAGATTTGAGGGACACTGAAGCTTTCTTT,CATSRDLRDTEAFF
NA,TRBJ2-3,14,few,TRBV12-3/TRBV12-4,TGTGCCAGCAGTCTAGGACAAGCCACAGATACGCAGTATTTT,CASSLGQATDTQYF
TRBD2,TRBJ2-3,18,NA,TRBV29-1,TGCAGCGTTGCCGGACAGGGGCTAGCGGGAGGGAAGACAGATACGCAGTATTTT,CSVAGQGLAGGKTDTQYF
TRBD2,TRBJ2-1,18,NA,TRBV19,TGTGCCAGTAGTTCCATGCTATCCGGACTAGCGGGAAGCGCTGAGCAGTTCTTC,CASSSMLSGLAGSAEQFF
TRBD2,TRBJ2-3,16,NA,TRBV7-8,TGTGCCAGCAGCTTATCCCTAGCGGTCACGGCAGATACGCAGTATTTT,CASSLSLAVTADTQYF
NA,TRBJ1-1,15,many,TRBV12-3/TRBV12-4,TGTGCCAGCAGTCGCGGGGGGGCGGTGAACACTGAAGCTTTCTTT,CASSRGGAVNTEAFF
NA,TRBJ2-3,15,few,TRBV12-3/TRBV12-4,TGTGCCAGCAGTTTCTGGAGGGGGCGCGCAGATACGCAGTATTTT,CASSFWRGRADTQYF
NA,TRBJ1-1,13,few,TRBV20-1,TGCAGTGCTAGAGTGTTCAGCAGCACTGAAGCTTTCTTT,CSARVFSSTEAFF
TRBD1,TRBJ2-5,16,NA,TRBV12-3/TRBV12-4,TGTGCCAGCAGCTCCCCTACCGGGACAGCGTGGGAGACCCAGTACTTC,CASSSPTGTAWETQYF
NA,TRBJ2-1,13,few,TRBV25-1,TGTGCCAGCAGTGAATTTGGATACAATGAGCAGTTCTTC,CASSEFGYNEQFF
NA,TRBJ2-4,13,few,TRBV20-1,TGCAGTGCTATCAAAGGCGGAGAAAACATTCAGTACTTC,CSAIKGGENIQYF
NA,TRBJ2-2,16,many,TRBV5-1,TGCGCCAGCAGCCCGACCGGGACTTTGAACACCGGGGAGCTGTTTTTT,CASSPTGTLNTGELFF
NA,TRBJ1-1,13,NA,TRBV15,TGTGCCACCAGCAAGGGCCCGAACACTGAAGCTTTCTTT,CATSKGPNTEAFF
TRBD1,TRBJ1-2,13,NA,TRBV7-2,TGTGCCAGCAGCGCCGGGACAGGGGGAGGCTACACCTTC,CASSAGTGGGYTF
TRBD2,TRBJ2-5,18,NA,TRBV30,TGTGCCTGGAGACTTGGGACTAGCGGGAGGGGGCTCCGGGAGACCCAGTACTTC,CAWRLGTSGRGLRETQYF
NA,TRBJ1-4,14,NA,TRBV30,TGTGCCTGGAGTATAACAGGGCTTAACGAAAAACTGTTTTTT,CAWSITGLNEKLFF
NA,TRBJ2-7,14,NA,TRBV3-1,NA,CASSQSGRADEQYF
NA,TRBJ2-1,13,NA,TRBV29-1,TGCAGCGGTAGGGCTAGCGCTAGGGATGAGCAGTTCTTC,CSGRASARDEQFF
TRBD1,TRBJ2-5,16,NA,TRBV11-2,TGTGCCAGCAGCTTGGCTGGACAGGCTGCCTCAGAGACCCAGTACTTC,CASSLAGQAASETQYF
NA,TRBJ2-7,13,few,TRBV6-1,TGTGCCAGCCACAGCGACGTCTCCTACGAGCAGTACTTC,CASHSDVSYEQYF
NA,TRBJ2-5,14,few,TRBV7-2,TGTGCCAGCAGCTTCCACGTTTCCTTCGAGACCCAGTACTTC,CASSFHVSFETQYF
TRBD2,TRBJ2-1,15,many,TRBV7-2,TGTGCCAGCAGCTTAACTAGCGGGGTATACAATGAGCAGTTCTTC,CASSLTSGVYNEQFF
TRBD1,TRBJ2-7,17,NA,TRBV15,TGTGCCACCAGCACAGGAAATACAGGGGCTCGGTCCTACGAGCAGTACTTC,CATSTGNTGARSYEQYF
TRBD2,TRBJ2-1,16,few,TRBV27,TGTGCCAGCAGCCCGACTAGCGGGAGGGCGGTTCATGAGCAGTTCTTC,CASSPTSGRAVHEQFF
NA,TRBJ1-1,16,few,TRBV6-2/TRBV6-3,TGTGCCAGCAGTTACTCACAGGGTTTCTTGAACACTGAAGCTTTCTTT,CASSYSQGFLNTEAFF
NA,TRBJ2-3,14,NA,TRBV10-3,TGTGCCATCAGTGAAAAGGGGAACTCAGATACGCAGTATTTT,CAISEKGNSDTQYF
TRBD1,TRBJ2-4,23,few,TRBV12-3/TRBV12-4,TGTGCCAGCAGTTTACGGGACAGGGGGCTGGTGGTCCCCACTCACCTAGCCAAAAACATTCAGTACTTC,CASSLRDRGLVVPTHLAKNIQYF
TRBD1,TRBJ1-2,16,few,TRBV19,TGTGCCAGTAGCTTCGGAGGGGGCGCTGAGTTTTATGGCTACACCTTC,CASSFGGGAEFYGYTF
TRBD1,TRBJ2-5,14,few,TRBV12-3/TRBV12-4,TGTGCCAGCAGAATACGGGACAGACAAGAGACCCAGTACTTC,CASRIRDRQETQYF
NA,TRBJ2-1,16,few,TRBV9,TGTGCCAGCAGCGCAACTAGCTCAAGGGGGTACAATGAGCAGTTCTTC,CASSATSSRGYNEQFF
TRBD2,TRBJ2-1,17,many,TRBV20-1,TGCAGTGCCACGACTAGCGGCCCCTGGGGCTCCTACAATGAGCAGTTCTTC,CSATTSGPWGSYNEQFF
NA,TRBJ2-3,14,NA,TRBV12-3/TRBV12-4,TGTGCCAGCTCATGGGCCAACCGGGACAATACGCAGTATTTT,CASSWANRDNTQYF
NA,TRBJ2-2,14,few,TRBV29-1,TGCAGCGTGGGGACACGATCGAACACCGGGGAGCTGTTTTTT,CSVGTRSNTGELFF
TRBD2,TRBJ2-7,16,few,TRBV29-1,TGCAGCGTTGAAAATCCTGGGCTAGCGGGCTCCTACGAGCAGTACTTC,CSVENPGLAGSYEQYF
TRBD2,TRBJ2-2,18,NA,TRBV20-1,TGCAGTGCGAGGTCAGGACTAGCGGGAGGGTTCGATACCGGGGAGCTGTTTTTT,CSARSGLAGGFDTGELFF
NA,TRBJ2-1,14,medium-sized,TRBV12-3/TRBV12-4,TGTGCCAGCAGTTTCGTCTCTACCTACAATGAGCAGTTCTTC,CASSFVSTYNEQFF
NA,TRBJ1-2,14,few,TRBV9,TGTGCCAGCAGCGTAGAGGGCCGAAACTATGGCTACACCTTC,CASSVEGRNYGYTF
NA,TRBJ2-1,16,NA,TRBV20-1,TGCAGTGCCAACATCCCCGTGTGGGGGGCGAACAATGAGCAGTTCTTC,CSANIPVWGANNEQFF
NA,TRBJ2-1,17,NA,TRBV6-2/TRBV6-3,TGTGCCAGCAGTTACTCGATGTCGGCGCCCAATAACAATGAGCAGTTCTTC,CASSYSMSAPNNNEQFF
TRBD2,TRBJ2-5,14,many,TRBV7-2,TGTGCCAGCAGCTTTAGCGGGAGCCAAGAGACCCAGTACTTC,CASSFSGSQETQYF
NA,TRBJ1-6,15,once,TRBV12-3/TRBV12-4,TGTGCCAGCAGGGTGGGCCATGGAGTCTATTCACCCCTCCACTTT,CASRVGHGVYSPLHF